The clone carrying this T cell receptor beta chain has just one count. The sample belongs to a study of control samples from healthy donors and cancer patients. V was clipped by 6 bases and J by 9 bases, with 15 bases between them. This CDR3 is 12 amino acids long. Assay: immunoSEQ multiplex PCR; the TCRdb copy retains only in-frame clones and omits some. The sample carries approximately 130,000 clones, around 90% recorded once. The chain has TRBV12-3 or TRBV12-4 and TRBJ2-7; either TRBD1 or TRBD2 may fit D (5 bases each). The source of this sequence is a man between 45 and 60 years old in good health. The sequencing input was blood. The CDR3 protein is CASSPMGDGQYF. For the CDR3, the DNA is TGTGCCAGCAGCCCAATGGGGGACGGGCAGTACTTC.